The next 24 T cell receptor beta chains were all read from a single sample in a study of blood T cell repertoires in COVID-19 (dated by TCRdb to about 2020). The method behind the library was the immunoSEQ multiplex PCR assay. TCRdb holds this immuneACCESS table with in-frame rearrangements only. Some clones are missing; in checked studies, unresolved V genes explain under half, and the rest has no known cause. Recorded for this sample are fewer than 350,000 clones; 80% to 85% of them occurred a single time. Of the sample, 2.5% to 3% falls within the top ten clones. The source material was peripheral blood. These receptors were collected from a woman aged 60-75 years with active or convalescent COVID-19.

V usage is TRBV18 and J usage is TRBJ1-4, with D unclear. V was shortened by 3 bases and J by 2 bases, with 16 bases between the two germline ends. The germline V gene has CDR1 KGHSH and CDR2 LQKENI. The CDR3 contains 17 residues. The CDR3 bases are TGTGCCAGCTCACCCCTCCCCGCCGGGGTTACTAATGAAAAACTGTTTTTT. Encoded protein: CASSPLPAGVTNEKLFF.

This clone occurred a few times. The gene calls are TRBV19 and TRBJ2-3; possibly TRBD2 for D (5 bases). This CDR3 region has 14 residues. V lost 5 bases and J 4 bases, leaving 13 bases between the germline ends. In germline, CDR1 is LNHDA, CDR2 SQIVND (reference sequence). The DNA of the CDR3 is TGTGCCAGTAGTCGCGGAACTAGGTCAGATACGCAGTATTTT. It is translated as CASSRGTRSDTQYF.

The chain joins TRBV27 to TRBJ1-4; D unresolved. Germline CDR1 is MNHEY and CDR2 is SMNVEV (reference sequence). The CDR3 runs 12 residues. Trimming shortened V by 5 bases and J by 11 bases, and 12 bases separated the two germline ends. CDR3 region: CASSDSGWKLFF. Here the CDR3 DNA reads TGTGCCAGCAGTGACTCGGGGTGGAAACTGTTTTTT.

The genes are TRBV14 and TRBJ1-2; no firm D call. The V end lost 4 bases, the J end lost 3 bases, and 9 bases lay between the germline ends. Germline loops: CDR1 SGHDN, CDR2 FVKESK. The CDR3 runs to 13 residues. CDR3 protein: CASSPRTHYGYTF. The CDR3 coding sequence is TGTGCCAGCAGCCCCAGGACTCACTATGGCTACACCTTC. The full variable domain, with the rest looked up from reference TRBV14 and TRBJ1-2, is EAGVTQFPSHSVIEKGQTVTLRCDPISGHDNLYWYRRVMGKEIKFLLHFVKESKQDESGMPNNRFLAERTGGTYSTLKVQPAELEDSGVYFCASSPRTHYGYTFGSGTRLTVV.

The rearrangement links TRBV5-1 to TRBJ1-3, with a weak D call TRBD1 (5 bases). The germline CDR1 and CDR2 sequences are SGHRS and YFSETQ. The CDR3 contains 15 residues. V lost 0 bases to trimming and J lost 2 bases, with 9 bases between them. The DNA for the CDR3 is TGCGCCAGCAGCTTGGACAGGACAACTGGAAACACCATATATTTT. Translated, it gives CASSLDRTTGNTIYF.

CDR3 loop: CASKRTGGGTEAFF. CDR3 bases: TGTGCCAGCAAGAGAACAGGGGGCGGCACTGAAGCTTTCTTT. This chain uses TRBV6-4 with TRBJ1-1; 9 bases match TRBD1. The CDR3 is 14 amino acids. V lost 7 bases to trimming and J lost 4 bases; unmatched junction nucleotides: 7. Germline lookup yields CDR1 MRHNA and CDR2 SNTAGT.

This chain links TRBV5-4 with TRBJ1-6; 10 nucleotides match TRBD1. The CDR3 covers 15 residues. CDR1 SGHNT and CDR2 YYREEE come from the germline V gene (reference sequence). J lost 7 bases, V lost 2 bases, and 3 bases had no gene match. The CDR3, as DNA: TGTGCCAGCAGCTTTGGGGGACAGGGGAATTCACCCCTCCACTTT. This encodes CASSFGGQGNSPLHF.

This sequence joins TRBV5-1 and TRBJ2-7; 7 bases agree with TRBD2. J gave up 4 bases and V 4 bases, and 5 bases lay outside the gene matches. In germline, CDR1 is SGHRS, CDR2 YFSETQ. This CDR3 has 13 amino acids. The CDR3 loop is CASSVGREYEQYF. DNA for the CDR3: TGCGCCAGCAGCGTTGGGCGGGAGTACGAGCAGTACTTC.

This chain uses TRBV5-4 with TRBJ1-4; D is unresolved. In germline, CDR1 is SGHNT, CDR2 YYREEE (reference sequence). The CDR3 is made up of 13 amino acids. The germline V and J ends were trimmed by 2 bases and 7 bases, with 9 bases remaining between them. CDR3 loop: CASSLEVGEKLFF. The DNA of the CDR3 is TGTGCCAGCAGCTTAGAGGTCGGTGAAAAACTGTTTTTT.

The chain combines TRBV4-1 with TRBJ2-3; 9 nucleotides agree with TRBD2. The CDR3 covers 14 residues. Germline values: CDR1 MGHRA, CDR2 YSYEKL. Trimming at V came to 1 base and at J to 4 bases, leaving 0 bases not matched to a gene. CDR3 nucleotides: TGCGCCAGCAGCCAAGGCGGGGGGGCAGATACGCAGTATTTT. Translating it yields CASSQGGGADTQYF.

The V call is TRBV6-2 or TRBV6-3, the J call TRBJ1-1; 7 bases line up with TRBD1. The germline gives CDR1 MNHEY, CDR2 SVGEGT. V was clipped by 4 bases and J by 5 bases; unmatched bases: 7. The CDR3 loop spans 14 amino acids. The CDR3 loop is CASSLLQGETEAFF. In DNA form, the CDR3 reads TGTGCCAGCAGTTTACTTCAGGGGGAAACTGAAGCTTTCTTT.

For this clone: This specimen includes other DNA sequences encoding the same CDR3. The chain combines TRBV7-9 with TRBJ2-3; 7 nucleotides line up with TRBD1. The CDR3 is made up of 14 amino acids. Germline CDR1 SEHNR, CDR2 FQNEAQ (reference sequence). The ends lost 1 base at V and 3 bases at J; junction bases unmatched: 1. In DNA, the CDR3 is TGTGCCAGCAGCTTAGACAGGGGAACAGATACGCAGTATTTT. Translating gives CASSLDRGTDTQYF.

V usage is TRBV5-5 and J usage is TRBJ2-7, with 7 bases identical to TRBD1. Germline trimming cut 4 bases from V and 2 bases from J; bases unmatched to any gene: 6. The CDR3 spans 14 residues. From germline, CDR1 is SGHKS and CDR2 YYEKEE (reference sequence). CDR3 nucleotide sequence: TGTGCCAGCAGCCCACCGGGACAGACCTACGAGCAGTACTTC. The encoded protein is CASSPPGQTYEQYF. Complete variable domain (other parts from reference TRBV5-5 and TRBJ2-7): DAGVTQSPTHLIKTRGQQVTLRCSPISGHKSVSWYQQVLGQGPQFIFQYYEKEERGRGNFPDRFSARQFPNYSSELNVNALLLGDSALYLCASSPPGQTYEQYFGPGTRLTVT.

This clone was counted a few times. CDR3 in DNA: TGTGCCAGCAGTTTAGTGGTGAACACTGAAGCTTTCTTT. Its protein is CASSLVVNTEAFF. The J gene is TRBJ1-1, the V gene TRBV6-5; D gene uncertain. The CDR3 length is 13 residues. V lost 4 bases to trimming and J lost 0 bases, with 6 bases between them. Germline V gives CDR1 MNHEY, CDR2 SVGAGI.

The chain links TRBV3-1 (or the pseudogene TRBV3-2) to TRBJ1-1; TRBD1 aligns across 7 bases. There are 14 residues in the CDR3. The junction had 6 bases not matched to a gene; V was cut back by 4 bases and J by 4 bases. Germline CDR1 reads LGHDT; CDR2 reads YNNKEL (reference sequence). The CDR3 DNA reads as TGTGCCAGCAGCCTGCGACAGGGCTCCACTGAAGCTTTCTTT. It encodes CASSLRQGSTEAFF.

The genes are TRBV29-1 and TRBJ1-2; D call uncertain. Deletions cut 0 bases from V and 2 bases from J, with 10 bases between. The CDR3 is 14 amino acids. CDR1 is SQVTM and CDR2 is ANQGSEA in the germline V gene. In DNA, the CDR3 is TGCAGCGTTGAAGAAAGGCACAGCAACTATGGCTACACCTTC. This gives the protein CSVEERHSNYGYTF.

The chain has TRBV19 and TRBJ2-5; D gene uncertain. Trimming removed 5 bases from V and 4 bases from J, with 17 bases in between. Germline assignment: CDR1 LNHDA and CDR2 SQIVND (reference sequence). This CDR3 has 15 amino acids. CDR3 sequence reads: CASSPYLAVGETQYF. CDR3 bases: TGTGCCAGTAGTCCATACCTGGCGGTGGGAGAGACCCAGTACTTC.

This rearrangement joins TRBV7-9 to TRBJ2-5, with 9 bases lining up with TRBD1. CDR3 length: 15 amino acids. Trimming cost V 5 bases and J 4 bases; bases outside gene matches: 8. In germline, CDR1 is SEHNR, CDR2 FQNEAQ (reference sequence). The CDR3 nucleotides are TGTGCCAGCAGCCCTCGACAGGGGGATATAGAGACCCAGTACTTC. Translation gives CASSPRQGDIETQYF.

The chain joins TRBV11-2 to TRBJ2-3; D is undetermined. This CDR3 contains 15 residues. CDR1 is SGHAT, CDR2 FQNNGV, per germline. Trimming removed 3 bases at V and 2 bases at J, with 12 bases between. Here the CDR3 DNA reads TGTGCCAGCAGCTTTAGTGCCTCACTCACAGATACGCAGTATTTT. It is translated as CASSFSASLTDTQYF.

The CDR3 DNA follows: TGCGCCAGCAGCGTGCAGGGTTCCCGCGGCTACACCTTC. Amino acids: CASSVQGSRGYTF. The chain employs TRBV5-1 and TRBJ1-2; TRBD1 might be the D (5 bases). V was pared by 4 bases and J by 8 bases, with 15 bases between. The CDR3 consists of 13 residues. CDR1 and CDR2 (germline): SGHRS, YFSETQ.

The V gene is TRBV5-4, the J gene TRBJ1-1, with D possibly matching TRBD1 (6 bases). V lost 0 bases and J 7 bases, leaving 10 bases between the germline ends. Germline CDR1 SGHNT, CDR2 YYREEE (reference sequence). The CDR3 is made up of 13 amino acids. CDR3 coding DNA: TGTGCCAGCAGCTTGGAGGGAGGGGGTGAAGCTTTCTTT. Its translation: CASSLEGGGEAFF.

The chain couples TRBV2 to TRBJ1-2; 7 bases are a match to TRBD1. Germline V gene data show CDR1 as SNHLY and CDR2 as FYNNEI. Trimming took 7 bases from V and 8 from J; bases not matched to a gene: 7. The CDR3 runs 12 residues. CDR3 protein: CASTDRARGYTF. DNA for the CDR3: TGTGCCAGCACCGACAGGGCCCGGGGCTACACCTTC.

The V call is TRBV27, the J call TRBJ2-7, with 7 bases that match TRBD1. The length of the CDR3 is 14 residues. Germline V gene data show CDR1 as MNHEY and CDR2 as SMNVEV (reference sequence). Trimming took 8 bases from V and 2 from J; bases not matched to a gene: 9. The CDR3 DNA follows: TGTGCCAGCCAAAAGGACAGGTCCACCTACGAGCAGTACTTC. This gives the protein CASQKDRSTYEQYF.

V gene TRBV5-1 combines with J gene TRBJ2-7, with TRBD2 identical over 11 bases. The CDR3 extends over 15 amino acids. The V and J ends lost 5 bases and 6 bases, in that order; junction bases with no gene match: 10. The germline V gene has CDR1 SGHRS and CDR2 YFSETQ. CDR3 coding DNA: TGCGCCAGCAGTACTAGACTAGCGGGGAACGCCGAGCAGTACTTC. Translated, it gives CASSTRLAGNAEQYF.